This is a list of T cell receptor beta chains from one sample in a study of T cell changes during pregnancy in multiple sclerosis. Data came from immunoSEQ multiplex PCR; TCRdb stores just in-frame clones and leaves some out. The data contain approximately 88,000 clones, over 90% of them singletons. The sample here was peripheral blood, taken in the second trimester of pregnancy. The origin of the receptors is a female donor with multiple sclerosis, enrolled in a pregnancy study. Both conserved end residues are trimmed from each CDR3.

cdr3_aa j_call v_call
ASKEGQGLTDTQY TRBJ2-3 TRBV5-1
ASQTPLGGVELF TRBJ2-2 TRBV6-1
ASSTRGPDTQY TRBJ2-3 TRBV2
ASRPWTGTPNEQF TRBJ2-1 TRBV27
ASSLQWNTGELF TRBJ2-2 TRBV27
ASSILAGGTYEQY TRBJ2-7 TRBV4-2
ASSLREGALREQY TRBJ2-7 TRBV11-1
ASTTLQARSAEAF TRBJ1-1 TRBV28
ASSYEGAGYGYT TRBJ1-2 TRBV6-5
ASSLAASGNFLAKNIQY TRBJ2-4 TRBV11-2
ASSPLRGAGGNTIY TRBJ1-3 TRBV7-6
ASSSLNSLHTEAF TRBJ1-1 TRBV27
ASSRRTGATGELF TRBJ2-2 TRBV7-8
ASSARGVGEQY TRBJ2-7 TRBV7-9
ATPRGLPAEQY TRBJ2-7 TRBV2
ASSLASPYEQY TRBJ2-7 TRBV11-2
ASSIGEGYEQY TRBJ2-7 TRBV19
ASSGRFRGNEKLF TRBJ1-4 TRBV25-1
ASSLRVNTEAF TRBJ1-1 TRBV11-2
ASSVTSGNYNEQF TRBJ2-1 TRBV9
ASRMGGGNTEAF TRBJ1-1 TRBV2
ASSPGLAGGIHTQY TRBJ2-3 TRBV11-2
ASTNRGALGYNEQF TRBJ2-1 TRBV27
ASSPGQIEPQH TRBJ1-5 TRBV27
ASSLGGGAPDTQY TRBJ2-3 TRBV7-6